Below, 5 T cell receptor beta chains from the same sample are listed, as sequenced in a study of spatial heterogeneity in lung cancer. TCRdb recomputed calls from the 5' RACE reads with MiXCR, one row per CDR3 protein. The table lists 70,000 to 90,000 distinct CDR3 sequences, about an eighth of them singletons. Specified time point: sample taken at primary tumor resection. Unsorted tumor, nontumor lung tissue or cryopreserved PBMC supplied the whole RNA. The material sequenced was PBMCs, taken at surgery. These receptors all stem from a male donor with early-stage non-small cell lung cancer.

This sequence joins TRBV5-1 and TRBJ1-1; D uncertain. CDR1 is SGHRS and CDR2 is YFSETQ in the germline V gene. This CDR3 spans 14 amino acids. Between the trimmed V and J ends, which lost 1 base and 1 base, there was a span of 8 bases. CDR3 bases: TGCGCCAGCAGCTTGCGTCCAGAGAACACTGAAGCTTTCTTT. This codes for CASSLRPENTEAFF.

This clonotype was counted ten times or more. The chain links TRBV12-3 or TRBV12-4 to TRBJ1-2; 7 bases fit TRBD1. The CDR3 is made up of 13 amino acids. After removal of 7 bases from V and 6 bases from J, the junction contained 8 bases not matched to a gene. CDR3 amino acids: CASTADRVHGYTF. DNA for the CDR3: TGTGCCAGCACCGCCGACAGGGTGCATGGCTACACCTTC.

This clonotype was counted between two and nine times. The chain couples TRBV2 to TRBJ2-7; no clear D gene. V lost 6 bases to trimming and J lost 5 bases, with 8 bases between them. The length of the CDR3 is 11 residues. The germline CDR1 and CDR2 sequences are SNHLY and FYNNEI. CDR3 loop: CASRAWDEQYF. CDR3 coding DNA: TGTGCCAGCAGGGCTTGGGACGAGCAGTACTTC.

This clonotype came up many times. The J gene is TRBJ1-5, the V gene TRBV20-1; 8 nucleotides match TRBD1. The germline gives CDR1 DFQATT, CDR2 SNEGSKA (reference sequence). The CDR3 covers 16 residues. The trim removed 3 bases at V and 3 bases at J, leaving 10 bases unmatched. The CDR3 DNA follows: TGCAGTGCTAGTCTTCTAAGGGACAGGATCAATCAGCCCCAGCATTTT. This sequence encodes CSASLLRDRINQPQHF.

This chain uses TRBV2 with TRBJ1-5, with D perhaps matching TRBD1 (5 bases). The CDR3 consists of 15 residues. Germline CDR1 reads SNHLY; CDR2 reads FYNNEI. Trimming took 0 bases from V and 6 from J, leaving 12 bases between them. CDR3 sequence reads: CASSEAWGSTQPQHF. The CDR3, as DNA: TGTGCCAGCAGTGAAGCCTGGGGCAGTACTCAGCCCCAGCATTTT. Together with reference TRBV2 and TRBJ1-5, the CDR3 gives the full variable domain: EPEVTQTPSHQVTQMGQEVILRCVPISNHLYFYWYRQILGQKVEFLVSFYNNEISEKSEIFDDQFSVERPDGSNFTLKIRSTKLEDSAMYFCASSEAWGSTQPQHFGDGTRLSIL.